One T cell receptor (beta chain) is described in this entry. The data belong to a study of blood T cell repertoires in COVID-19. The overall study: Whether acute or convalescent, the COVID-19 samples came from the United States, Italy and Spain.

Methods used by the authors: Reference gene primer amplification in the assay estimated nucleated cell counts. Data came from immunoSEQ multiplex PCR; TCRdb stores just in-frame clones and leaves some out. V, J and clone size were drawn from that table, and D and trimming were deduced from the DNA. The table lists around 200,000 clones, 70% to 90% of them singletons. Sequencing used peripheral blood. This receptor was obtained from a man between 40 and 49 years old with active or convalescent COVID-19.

The CDR3 coding sequence is TGTGCCAGCAGTTTACAGGCGGGTCTCAGGCTAGCCAAAAACATTCAGTACTTC. Its protein product is CASSLQAGLRLAKNIQYF. The V gene is TRBV27, the J gene TRBJ2-4; maybe TRBD2 (5 bases). With 2 bases removed from V and 0 bases from J, the gap between germline ends came to 17 bases. The CDR3 has 18 amino acids. Germline-derived CDR1 and CDR2 are MNHEY and SMNVEV (reference sequence).